What follows is one TCR beta chain and its context. TCR cDNA molecules each had a unique molecular identifier. MiXCR, run by TCRdb on the 5' RACE reads, gives a single entry per CDR3 protein. The repertoire holds some 100,000 distinct CDR3 sequences, roughly 12% seen once, with roughly 41% in the top ten. Time point indicated: sample taken at primary tumor resection. Unsorted samples of tumor, nontumor lung or frozen PBMC had their whole RNA sequenced. These data are taken from a study of spatial heterogeneity in lung cancer. The TCR originated in a male donor with early-stage non-small cell lung cancer. Sequenced material: PBMCs, taken at surgery.

CDR3 sequence reads: CSGTTSGSYNEQFF. The CDR3 nucleotides are TGCAGCGGCACGACTAGCGGGAGTTACAATGAGCAGTTCTTC. The V and J genes are TRBV29-1 and TRBJ2-1; 12 positions agree with TRBD2. The germline V gene encodes CDR1 SQVTM and CDR2 ANQGSEA. V shed 7 bases and J 4 bases; nucleotides not matched to a gene: 5. The CDR3 runs to 14 residues.